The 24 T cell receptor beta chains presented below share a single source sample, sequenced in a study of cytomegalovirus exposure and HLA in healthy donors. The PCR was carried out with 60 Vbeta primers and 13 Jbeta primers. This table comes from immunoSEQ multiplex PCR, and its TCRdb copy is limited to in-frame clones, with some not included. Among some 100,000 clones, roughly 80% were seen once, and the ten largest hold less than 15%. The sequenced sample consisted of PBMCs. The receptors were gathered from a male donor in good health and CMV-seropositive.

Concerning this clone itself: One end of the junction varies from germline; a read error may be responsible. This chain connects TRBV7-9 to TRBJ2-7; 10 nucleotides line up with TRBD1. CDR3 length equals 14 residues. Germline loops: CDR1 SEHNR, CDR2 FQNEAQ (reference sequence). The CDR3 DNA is TGTGCCAGCATCAAGACAGGGGGCTCCGACGAGCAGTACTTC. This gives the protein CASIKTGGSDEQYF.

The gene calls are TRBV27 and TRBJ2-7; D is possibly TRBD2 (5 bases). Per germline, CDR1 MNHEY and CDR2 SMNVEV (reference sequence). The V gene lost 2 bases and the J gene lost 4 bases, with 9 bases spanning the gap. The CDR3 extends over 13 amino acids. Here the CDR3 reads CASSLGGLYEQYF. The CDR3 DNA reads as TGTGCCAGCAGTTTAGGTGGACTTTACGAGCAGTACTTC.

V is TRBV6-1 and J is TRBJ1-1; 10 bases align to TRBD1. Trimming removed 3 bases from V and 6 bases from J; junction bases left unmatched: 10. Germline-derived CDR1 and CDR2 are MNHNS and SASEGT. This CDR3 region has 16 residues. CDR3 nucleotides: TGTGCCAGCAGTGACGGACAGGGGGAAGGGAAGCCTGAAGCTTTCTTT. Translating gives CASSDGQGEGKPEAFF.

Here the CDR3 reads CASSSSGGGKEKLFF. In DNA, the CDR3 is TGTGCCAGCAGCAGCTCGGGGGGTGGAAAAGAAAAACTGTTTTTT. The chain has TRBV7-9 and TRBJ1-4; maybe TRBD1 (5 bases). The germline gives CDR1 SEHNR, CDR2 FQNEAQ (reference sequence). The CDR3 consists of 15 residues. Trimming cost V 5 bases and J 8 bases, with 18 bases left between them.

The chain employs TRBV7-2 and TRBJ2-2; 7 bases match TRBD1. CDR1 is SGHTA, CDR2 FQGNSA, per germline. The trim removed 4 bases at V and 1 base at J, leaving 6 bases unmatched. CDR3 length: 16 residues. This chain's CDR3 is CASSSGQTLNTGELFF. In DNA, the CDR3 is TGTGCCAGCAGCTCGGGACAGACTTTGAACACCGGGGAGCTGTTTTTT.

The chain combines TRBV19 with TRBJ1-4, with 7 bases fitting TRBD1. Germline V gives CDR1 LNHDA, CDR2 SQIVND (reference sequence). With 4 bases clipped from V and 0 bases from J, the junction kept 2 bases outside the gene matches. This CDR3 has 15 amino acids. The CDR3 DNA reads TGTGCCAGTAGTACAACAGGGGCAACTAATGAAAAACTGTTTTTT. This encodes CASSTTGATNEKLFF.

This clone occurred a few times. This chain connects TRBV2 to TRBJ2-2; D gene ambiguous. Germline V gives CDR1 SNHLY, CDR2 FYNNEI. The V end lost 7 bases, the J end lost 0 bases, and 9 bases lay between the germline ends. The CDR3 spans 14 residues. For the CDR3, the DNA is TGTGCCAGCATCTTCACAGCGAACACCGGGGAGCTGTTTTTT. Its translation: CASIFTANTGELFF.

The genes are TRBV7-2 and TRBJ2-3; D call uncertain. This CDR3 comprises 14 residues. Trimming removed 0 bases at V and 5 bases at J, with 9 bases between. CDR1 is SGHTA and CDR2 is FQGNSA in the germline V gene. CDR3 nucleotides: TGTGCCAGCAGCTTAGCTTCTAGTAGAGATACGCAGTATTTT. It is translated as CASSLASSRDTQYF.

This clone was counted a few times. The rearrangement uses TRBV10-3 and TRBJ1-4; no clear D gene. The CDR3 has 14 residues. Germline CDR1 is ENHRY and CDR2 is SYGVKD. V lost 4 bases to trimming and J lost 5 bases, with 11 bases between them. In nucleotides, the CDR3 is TGTGCCATCAGTGGATCCCGCGGGAATGAAAAACTGTTTTTT. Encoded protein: CAISGSRGNEKLFF.

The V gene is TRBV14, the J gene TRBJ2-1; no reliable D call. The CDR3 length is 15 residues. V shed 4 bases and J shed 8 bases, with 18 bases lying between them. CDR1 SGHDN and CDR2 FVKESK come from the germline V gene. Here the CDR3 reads CASSPRLSPSHEQFF. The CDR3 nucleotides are TGTGCCAGCAGCCCCCGACTCTCCCCGTCGCATGAGCAGTTCTTC.

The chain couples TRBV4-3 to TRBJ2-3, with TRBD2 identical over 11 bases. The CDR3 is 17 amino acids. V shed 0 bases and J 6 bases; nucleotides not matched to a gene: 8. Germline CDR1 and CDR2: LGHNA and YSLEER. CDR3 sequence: CASSQDLPSGGLDTQYF. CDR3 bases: TGCGCCAGCAGCCAAGATCTCCCTAGCGGGGGGCTGGATACGCAGTATTTT.

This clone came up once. CDR3 sequence reads: CASSPGLLANSPLHF. The CDR3 DNA reads TGTGCCAGCAGTCCGGGTCTTCTTGCGAATTCACCCCTCCACTTT. The chain carries TRBV27 and TRBJ1-6; D unresolved. V was shortened by 5 bases and J by 7 bases, with 15 bases between the two germline ends. The CDR3 totals 15 residues. The germline V gene has CDR1 MNHEY and CDR2 SMNVEV (reference sequence).

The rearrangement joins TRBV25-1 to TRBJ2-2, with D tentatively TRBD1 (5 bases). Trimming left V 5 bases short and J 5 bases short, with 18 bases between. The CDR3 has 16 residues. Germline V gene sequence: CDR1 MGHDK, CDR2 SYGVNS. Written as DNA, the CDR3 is TGTGCCAGCAGTCATGATCCCCGACAGCTAACCGGGGAGCTGTTTTTT. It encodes CASSHDPRQLTGELFF. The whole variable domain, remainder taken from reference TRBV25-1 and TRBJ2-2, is EADIYQTPRYLVIGTGKKITLECSQTMGHDKMYWYQQDPGMELHLIHYSYGVNSTEKGDLSSESTVSRIRTEHFPLTLESARPSHTSQYLCASSHDPRQLTGELFFGEGSRLTVL.

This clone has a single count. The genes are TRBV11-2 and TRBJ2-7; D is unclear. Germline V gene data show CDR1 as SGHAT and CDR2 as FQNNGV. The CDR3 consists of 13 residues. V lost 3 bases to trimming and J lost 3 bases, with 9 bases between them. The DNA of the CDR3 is TGTGCCAGCAGCTTGACTGGTAACTACGAGCAGTACTTC. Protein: CASSLTGNYEQYF. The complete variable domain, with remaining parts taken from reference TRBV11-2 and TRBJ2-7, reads EAGVAQSPRYKIIEKRQSVAFWCNPISGHATLYWYQQILGQGPKLLIQFQNNGVVDDSQLPKDRFSAERLKGVDSTLKIQPAKLEDSAVYLCASSLTGNYEQYFGPGTRLTVT.

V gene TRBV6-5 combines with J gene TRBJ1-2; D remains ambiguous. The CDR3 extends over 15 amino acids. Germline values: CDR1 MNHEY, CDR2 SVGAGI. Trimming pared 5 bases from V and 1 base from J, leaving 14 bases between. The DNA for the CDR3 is TGTGCCAGCAGTAGTCTCGGGGTTCATAACTATGGCTACACCTTC. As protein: CASSSLGVHNYGYTF.

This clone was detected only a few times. The CDR3 bases are TGCAGCGTTGAGAACAGGGGTCGGGGCTATGGCTACACCTTC. This gives the protein CSVENRGRGYGYTF. The V and J genes are TRBV29-1 and TRBJ1-2, with TRBD1 identical over 7 bases. Germline V gene lookup returns CDR1 SQVTM and CDR2 ANQGSEA. V gave up 3 bases and J gave up 4 bases; unmatched junction bases: 8. The CDR3 is 14 residues long. The variable domain in full, with the rest retrieved from reference TRBV29-1 and TRBJ1-2, is SAVISQKPSRDICQRGTSLTIQCQVDSQVTMMFWYRQQPGQSLTLIATANQGSEATYESGFVIDKFPISRPNLTFSTLTVSNMSPEDSSIYLCSVENRGRGYGYTFGSGTRLTVV.

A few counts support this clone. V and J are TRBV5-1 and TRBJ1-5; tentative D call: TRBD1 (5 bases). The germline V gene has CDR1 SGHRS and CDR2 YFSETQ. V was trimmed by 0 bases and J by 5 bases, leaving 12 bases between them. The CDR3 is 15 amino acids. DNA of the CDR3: TGCGCCAGCAGCTTGGGCGGGGCGGGTGATCAGCCCCAGCATTTT. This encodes CASSLGGAGDQPQHF.

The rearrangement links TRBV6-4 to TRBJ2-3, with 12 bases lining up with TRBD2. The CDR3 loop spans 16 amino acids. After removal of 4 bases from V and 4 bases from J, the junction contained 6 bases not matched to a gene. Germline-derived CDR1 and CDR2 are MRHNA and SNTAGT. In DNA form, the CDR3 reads TGTGCCAGCAGTGGGACTAGCGGGACAGGGGCAGATACGCAGTATTTT. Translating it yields CASSGTSGTGADTQYF.

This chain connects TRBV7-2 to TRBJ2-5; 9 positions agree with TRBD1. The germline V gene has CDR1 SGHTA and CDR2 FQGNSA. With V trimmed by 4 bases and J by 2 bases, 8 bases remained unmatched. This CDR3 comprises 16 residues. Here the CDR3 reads CASSSGQGRGQETQYF. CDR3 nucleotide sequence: TGTGCCAGCAGCTCCGGACAGGGGAGGGGGCAAGAGACCCAGTACTTC.

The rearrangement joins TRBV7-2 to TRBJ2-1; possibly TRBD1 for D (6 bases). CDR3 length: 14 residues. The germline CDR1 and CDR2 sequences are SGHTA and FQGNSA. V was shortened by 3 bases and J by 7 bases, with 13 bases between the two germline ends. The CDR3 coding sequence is TGTGCCAGCAGCTTGGCAGGGGTTGGGAATGAGCAGTTCTTC. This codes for CASSLAGVGNEQFF.

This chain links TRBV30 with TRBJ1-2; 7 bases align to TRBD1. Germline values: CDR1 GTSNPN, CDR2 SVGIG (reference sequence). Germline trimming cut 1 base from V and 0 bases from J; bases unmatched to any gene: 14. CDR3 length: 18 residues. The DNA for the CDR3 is TGTGCCTGGAGTGACCCGGACAGGAGGCCCGATCCTAACTATGGCTACACCTTC. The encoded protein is CAWSDPDRRPDPNYGYTF.

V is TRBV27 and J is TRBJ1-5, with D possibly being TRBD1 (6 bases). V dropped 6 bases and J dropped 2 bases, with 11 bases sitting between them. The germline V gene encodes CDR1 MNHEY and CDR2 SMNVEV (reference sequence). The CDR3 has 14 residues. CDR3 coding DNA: TGTGCCAGCAGAAGGGCAGGGGGCAATCAGCCCCAGCATTTT. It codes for CASRRAGGNQPQHF.

CDR3 loop: CASSFERWETQYF. CDR3 bases: TGCGCCAGCAGCTTTGAGCGATGGGAGACCCAGTACTTC. This chain uses TRBV5-1 with TRBJ2-5; D is unclear. Looked up from germline, CDR1 is SGHRS and CDR2 is YFSETQ. Trimming pared 2 bases from V and 5 bases from J, leaving 10 bases between. This CDR3 spans 13 amino acids.

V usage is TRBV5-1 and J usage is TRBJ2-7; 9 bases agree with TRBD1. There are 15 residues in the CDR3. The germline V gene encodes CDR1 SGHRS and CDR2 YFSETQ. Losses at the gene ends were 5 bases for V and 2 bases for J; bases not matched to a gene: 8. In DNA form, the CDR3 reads TGCGCCAGCAGTCGTACAGGGGGCTACACCTACGAGCAGTACTTC. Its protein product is CASSRTGGYTYEQYF.